This T cell receptor beta chain appears in the sequencing data of a study of blood T cell repertoires in COVID-19. The assay was immunoSEQ multiplex PCR, and TCRdb's table has in-frame clones only and misses some. The sample comprises over 250,000 clones, roughly 87% of which are singletons, and approximately 1% rests with the top ten. The TCR sequence derives from a woman aged 30 to 39 who had recovered from COVID-19. Sequenced input: PBMCs or T cells enriched from blood (not recorded which).

This CDR3 reads CASSGQTFTDTQYF. CDR3 in DNA: TGTGCCAGCAGCGGACAGACCTTCACAGATACGCAGTATTTT. The chain recombines TRBV9 with TRBJ2-3, with TRBD1 as a possible D gene (5 bases). The length of the CDR3 is 14 residues. Germline V CDR1 and CDR2: SGDLS, YYNGEE. With 3 bases removed from V and 2 bases from J, the gap between germline ends came to 10 bases. The entire variable domain, with the rest obtained from reference TRBV9 and TRBJ2-3, is as follows: DSGVTQTPKHLITATGQRVTLRCSPRSGDLSVYWYQQSLDQGLQFLIQYYNGEERAKGNILERFSAQQFPDLHSELNLSSLELGDSALYFCASSGQTFTDTQYFGPGTRLTVL.